This record concerns one T cell receptor (beta chain) sequence. Antigen unknown. The data were obtained in a study of cytomegalovirus exposure and HLA in healthy donors. About the research overall: Researchers found that just over 80% of under 450 genotyped donors fell within the Caucasian-associated ancestry cluster.

General study results and limits: Analysis was carried out at a later point, and it linked a missense DCLRE1C variant to TCR beta V- and J-gene trimming. By HLA locus, TCR association rates varied in a later analysis, with DRB1 showing the most and HLA-C the fewest. An apparent linkage of common viral pathogens to several of the most significant clusters emerged in a later analysis.

The CDR3 length is 12 residues. Germline CDR1 is SGHTA and CDR2 is FQGNSA. Trimming stripped 0 bases from V and 11 bases from J, with 10 bases between. It was with 60 Vbeta and 13 Jbeta primers that the PCR ran. Sequencing was performed with immunoSEQ multiplex PCR; in TCRdb, only in-frame clones are kept and a portion is missing. The sample consists of some 120,000 clones, 81% of them appearing once. The chain joins TRBV7-2 to TRBJ1-1; no reliable D call. The specimen sequenced was PBMCs. This receptor was taken from a man aged 18 to 35 in good health and CMV-seronegative. The CDR3 sequence: CASSLAQRAAFF. As DNA, the CDR3 is TGTGCCAGCAGCTTAGCGCAGCGGGCGGCTTTCTTT.